One sample yielded the 19 T cell receptor beta chains listed below, sequenced in a study of blood T cell repertoires in COVID-19. Assay used: immunoSEQ multiplex PCR; TCRdb lists only in-frame clones, some missing. The table shows around 240,000 clones, with roughly 79% occurring only once. Source material: peripheral blood. Source of these receptors: an elderly woman with acute or convalescent COVID-19.

The gene calls are TRBV7-6 and TRBJ2-1, with 8 bases fitting TRBD1. Unmatched junction bases numbered 13, after V lost 3 bases and J lost 9 bases. The CDR3 runs to 16 residues. The V gene's germline CDR1 is SGHVS and CDR2 FNYEAQ. CDR3 DNA: TGTGCCAGCAGCTTGAGGCGGACAGGGAACGTGGGTGAGCAGTTCTTC. Translation: CASSLRRTGNVGEQFF.

This rearrangement joins TRBV28 to TRBJ2-3; no clear D. CDR3 length equals 15 residues. Germline CDR1 is MDHEN and CDR2 is SYDVKM. V gave up 5 bases and J gave up 3 bases, with 15 bases separating them. The CDR3 region has the DNA TGTGCCAGCAGTCGAAACTCGCAACGGACAGATACGCAGTATTTT. As protein: CASSRNSQRTDTQYF.

As for this clone: Sequence at one end of the junction differs from germline and may be a read error. The chain employs TRBV7-7 and TRBJ2-7; TRBD2 aligns across 8 bases. The CDR3 runs to 15 residues. CDR1 is SSHAT, CDR2 FNYEAQ, per germline (reference sequence). The CDR3 protein is CASSLSSGHSYEQYF. CDR3 DNA: TGTGCTAGCAGCTTATCTAGCGGGCACTCCTACGAGCAGTACTTC.

The chain has TRBV3-1 (or the pseudogene TRBV3-2) and TRBJ2-2; 12 bases align to TRBD2. With V trimmed by 4 bases and J by 3 bases, 18 bases remained unmatched. Germline V CDR1 and CDR2: LGHDT, YNNKEL (reference sequence). CDR3 length: 21 amino acids. CDR3 in amino acids: CASSPRDMASGGACDTGELFF. CDR3 nucleotides: TGTGCCAGCAGCCCTCGAGATATGGCTAGCGGGGGGGCCTGTGACACCGGGGAGCTGTTTTTT.

The chain combines TRBV10-3 with TRBJ1-1, with D perhaps matching TRBD1 (5 bases). The CDR3 spans 12 residues. V was trimmed by 7 bases and J by 3 bases, leaving 9 bases between them. The germline CDR1 and CDR2 sequences are ENHRY and SYGVKD. CDR3: CAINQGDTEAFF. CDR3 bases: TGTGCCATCAATCAAGGGGACACTGAAGCTTTCTTT.

V usage is TRBV7-2 and J usage is TRBJ2-7; a weak D match, TRBD2 (5 bases). With 2 bases removed from V and 2 bases from J, the gap between germline ends came to 13 bases. Germline V gives CDR1 SGHTA, CDR2 FQGNSA. The CDR3 extends over 15 amino acids. CDR3 in amino acids: CASSLQPGETYEQYF. The CDR3 DNA is TGTGCCAGCAGCTTACAGCCCGGGGAGACCTACGAGCAGTACTTC.

This sequence joins TRBV5-1 and TRBJ2-7, with D perhaps matching TRBD1 (6 bases). Germline lookup yields CDR1 SGHRS and CDR2 YFSETQ. V was trimmed by 0 bases and J by 1 base, leaving 20 bases between them. The CDR3 covers 18 residues. CDR3 residues: CASSLAPSSSQGSYEQYF. CDR3 in DNA: TGCGCCAGCAGCTTGGCCCCCAGTAGCTCACAGGGTTCCTACGAGCAGTACTTC.

This chain links TRBV28 with TRBJ2-2, with D unresolved. The CDR3 totals 14 residues. Germline V gene sequence: CDR1 MDHEN, CDR2 SYDVKM. V lost 2 bases to trimming and J lost 9 bases, with 13 bases between them. The CDR3 is CASSLNRASRELFF. The CDR3, as DNA: TGTGCCAGCAGTTTAAACCGCGCCTCAAGGGAGCTGTTTTTT.

V and J are TRBV7-2 and TRBJ2-3; the match to TRBD2 covers 12 bases. This CDR3 has 18 amino acids. Germline CDR1 is SGHTA and CDR2 is FQGNSA. The V and J ends lost 1 base and 4 bases, in that order; junction bases with no gene match: 9. CDR3 coding DNA: TGTGCCAGCAGCTTAGAGGCTAGCGGGGGGGCGTCCTCAGATACGCAGTATTTT. Protein: CASSLEASGGASSDTQYF.

The chain uses TRBV12-2 and TRBJ2-7; the table names TRBD1, a call not compared with the DNA. TRBV12-2 is noted as a pseudogene. The CDR3 has 14 amino acids. The DNA for the CDR3 is TGTGCAAGTCGCGGATCCGGGACAAATTACGAGCAGTACTTC. This gives the protein CASRGSGTNYEQYF.

This chain uses TRBV7-9 with TRBJ1-4, with 10 bases aligning to TRBD1. Germline CDR1 SEHNR, CDR2 FQNEAQ (reference sequence). The CDR3 runs to 17 residues. Unmatched junction bases numbered 8, after V lost 0 bases and J lost 7 bases. CDR3 loop: CASSLARPGQGFEKLFF. The CDR3 coding sequence is TGTGCCAGCAGCTTAGCAAGACCGGGACAGGGGTTTGAAAAACTGTTTTTT.

This clone was counted a few times. In DNA, the CDR3 is TGTGCCAGCAGTCAGAACACAGGAAAAAACATTCAGTACTTC. Encoded protein: CASSQNTGKNIQYF. The V and J genes are TRBV3-1 (or the pseudogene TRBV3-2) and TRBJ2-4; maybe TRBD1 (5 bases). Trimming left V 6 bases short and J 4 bases short, with 13 bases between. The CDR3 runs to 14 residues. The germline gives CDR1 LGHDT, CDR2 YNNKEL (reference sequence).

The gene calls are TRBV27 and TRBJ2-7; TRBD2 aligns across 7 bases. Germline CDR1 is MNHEY and CDR2 is SMNVEV (reference sequence). V shed 3 bases and J 2 bases; nucleotides not matched to a gene: 7. This CDR3 has 15 residues. CDR3: CASSFSSGNTYEQYF. The DNA of the CDR3 is TGTGCCAGCAGTTTCTCTAGCGGAAACACCTACGAGCAGTACTTC.

The chain links TRBV7-8 to TRBJ2-1; D may be TRBD1 or TRBD2 (7 bases each). Germline CDR1 is SGHVS and CDR2 is FQNEAQ. CDR3 length: 15 amino acids. V lost 5 bases and J lost 4, with 15 bases in between. In nucleotides, the CDR3 is TGTGCCAGCAGCCAGGGGGGGATTCCGTACAATGAGCAGTTCTTC. This encodes CASSQGGIPYNEQFF.

The V and J genes are TRBV2 and TRBJ1-5; D call uncertain. Trimming stripped 4 bases from V and 1 base from J, with 5 bases between. Germline assignment: CDR1 SNHLY and CDR2 FYNNEI. The CDR3 is 13 amino acids. CDR3 nucleotides: TGTGCCAGCAGTGGAGAGAGCAATCAGCCCCAGCATTTT. It specifies CASSGESNQPQHF.

The CDR3 bases are TGTGCCAGCAGCTCGGACAGAAACACTGAAGCTTTCTTT. Protein sequence: CASSSDRNTEAFF. The rearrangement uses TRBV11-2 and TRBJ1-1; weak D call: TRBD1 (6 bases). This CDR3 has 13 residues. CDR1 is SGHAT and CDR2 is FQNNGV in the germline V gene. The ends were cut back, 4 bases at V and 2 bases at J, with 8 bases in the middle.

The chain recombines TRBV12-5 with TRBJ1-2; no definite D call. Germline CDR1 reads LGHNT; CDR2 reads FRNRAP. The CDR3 has 15 amino acids. The V gene lost 3 bases and the J gene lost 4 bases, with 15 bases spanning the gap. The CDR3 coding sequence is TGTGCTAGTGGTTTAGCCGGCACTCGCGGCTATGGCTACACCTTC. This encodes CASGLAGTRGYGYTF.

V is TRBV4-2 and J is TRBJ2-2; the match to TRBD2 covers 9 bases. From germline, CDR1 is LGHNA and CDR2 YNFKEQ. The trim removed 4 bases at V and 3 bases at J, leaving 12 bases unmatched. The CDR3 sequence is 18 residues long. Here the CDR3 reads CASSLPKGASGDTGELFF. CDR3 in DNA: TGTGCCAGCAGCCTCCCAAAGGGAGCTAGCGGGGACACCGGGGAGCTGTTTTTT.

In DNA, the CDR3 is TGTGCCAGCAGCTTAGCGCAGGGGAGCAATGAGCAGTTCTTC. It specifies CASSLAQGSNEQFF. The chain has TRBV7-2 and TRBJ2-1; a weak D match, TRBD1 (6 bases). The germline gives CDR1 SGHTA, CDR2 FQGNSA. Trimming removed 0 bases at V and 6 bases at J, with 9 bases between. The CDR3 extends over 14 amino acids.